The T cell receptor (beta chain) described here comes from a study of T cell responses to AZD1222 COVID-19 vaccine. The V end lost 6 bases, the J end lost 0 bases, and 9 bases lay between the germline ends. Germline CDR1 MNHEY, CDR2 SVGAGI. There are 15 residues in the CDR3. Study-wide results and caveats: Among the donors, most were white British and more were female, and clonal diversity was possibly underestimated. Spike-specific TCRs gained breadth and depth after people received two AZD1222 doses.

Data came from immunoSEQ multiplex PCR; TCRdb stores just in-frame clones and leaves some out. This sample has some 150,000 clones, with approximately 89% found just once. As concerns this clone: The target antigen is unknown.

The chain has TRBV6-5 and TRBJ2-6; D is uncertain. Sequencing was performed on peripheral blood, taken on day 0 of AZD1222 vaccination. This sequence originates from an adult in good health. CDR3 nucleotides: TGTGCCAGCAGCGTAGTAGACTCTGGGGCCAACGTCCTGACTTTC. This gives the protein CASSVVDSGANVLTF.